The source of this T cell receptor (beta chain) is a study of blood T cell repertoires in COVID-19. This CDR3 has 15 amino acids. CDR1 and CDR2 (germline): LGHNT, FRNRAP. V was pared by 4 bases and J by 1 base, with 11 bases between. TCRdb's table, derived via immunoSEQ multiplex PCR, lists solely in-frame clones and lacks some. The repertoire holds some 97,000 clones, with 90% as singletons. The chain joins TRBV12-5 to TRBJ2-1; D remains unclear. This TCR came from a man aged 60-69 years with acute or convalescent COVID-19. Sequenced sample: peripheral blood. The CDR3 region is CASGSPSRSYNEQFF. The CDR3 bases are TGTGCTAGTGGTTCCCCCTCCCGGTCCTACAATGAGCAGTTCTTC.